This entry features one T cell receptor (beta chain) sequence. The data originate from a study of blood T cell repertoires in COVID-19. This CDR3 contains 13 residues. The junction had 0 bases not matched to a gene; V was cut back by 1 base and J by 7 bases. The protocol was immunoSEQ multiplex PCR, while the TCRdb copy is restricted to in-frame clones and leaves out a portion. Of tens of thousands of clones detected, about 80% appear once; the ten largest clones hold 30% to 40%. Sequences were obtained from peripheral blood. The chain has TRBV12-3 or TRBV12-4 and TRBJ2-1; the match to TRBD1 covers 8 bases. The sequence came from a human donor in a cohort sampled during active COVID-19. The CDR3 DNA reads TGTGCCAGCAGTTTAGACAGGGGGAATGAGCAGTTCTTC. This codes for CASSLDRGNEQFF.